One sample yielded the 2 T cell receptor beta chains listed below, sequenced in a study of regulatory T cells in long-lasting Graves disease. Sequencing libraries for TCR beta were prepared with iRepertoire HTBI primers and Arm-PCR of CDR3 regions. TCRdb re-derived calls from the multiplex PCR reads in MiXCR, one entry per CDR3 protein. The table records over 350,000 distinct CDR3 sequences, approximately 16% of them present only once. The sample's time point: newly diagnosed GD, antithyroid drugs for less than 3 months. Following extraction of RNA from PBMCs, that RNA was used to make the TCR library. These data are also associated with another study on T cells in Graves' hyperthyroidism and ophthalmopathy.

The sample in question was peripheral blood mononuclear cells (PBMCs), obtained at new diagnosis, from a patient treated with antithyroid drugs. These receptor sequences come from a woman aged 40 to 50 with Graves disease.

This clonotype was seen ten or more times. The chain couples TRBV5-1 to TRBJ1-1; 9 nucleotides line up with TRBD1. The germline V gene has CDR1 SGHRS and CDR2 YFSETQ. V was pared by 2 bases and J by 3 bases, with 2 bases of the junction left unmatched. The CDR3 covers 14 residues. Written as DNA, the CDR3 is TGCGCCAGCAGCTTCCGGACAGGGGACACTGAAGCTTTCTTT. It encodes CASSFRTGDTEAFF.

A word on this clonotype: One base away lies a much larger clone, so this may be a sequencing read error. The chain carries TRBV7-2 and TRBJ2-4, with D maybe TRBD1 (6 bases). Trimming left V 5 bases short and J 5 bases short, with 13 bases between. Germline CDR1 is SGHTA and CDR2 is FQGNSA. The CDR3 covers 14 residues. CDR3 DNA: TGTGCCAGCAGCCTCCGGGACACCCAAAACATTCAGTACTTC. This translates into CASSLRDTQNIQYF.